This T cell receptor beta chain came from a study of blood T cell repertoires in COVID-19. This clone appeared a few times. Original handling: Scientists estimated how many nucleated cells there were by amplifying reference gene primers. Produced via immunoSEQ multiplex PCR; TCRdb's table is partial and in-frame only. V and J calls and clone size are those listed in that table; D and trimming were worked out from the DNA. The repertoire holds about 290,000 clones, with around four fifths as singletons. Deletions cut 0 bases from V and 0 bases from J, with 16 bases between. The CDR3 has 17 residues. The germline CDR1 and CDR2 sequences are SGHTS and YDEGEE.

Sequenced sample: peripheral blood. The source is a woman aged 45-59 years with active or convalescent COVID-19. This sequence joins TRBV5-8 and TRBJ2-7, with D maybe TRBD2 (5 bases). The CDR3, as DNA: TGTGCCAGCAGCTTGGTGGGGTTGGCGCGGGCCTCCTACGAGCAGTACTTC. Residues: CASSLVGLARASYEQYF. The full variable domain, rest sourced from reference TRBV5-8 and TRBJ2-7, is EAGVTQSPTHLIKTRGQQATLRCSPISGHTSVYWYQQALGLGLQFLLWYDEGEERNRGNFPPRFSGRQFPNYSSELNVNALELEDSALYLCASSLVGLARASYEQYFGPGTRLTVT.